The 18 T cell receptor beta chains listed next were all sequenced from one sample in a study of human T cells and chemical hapten exposure. Via MiXCR, TCRdb re-called the RACE reads, giving one row per CDR3 protein. The data show 250,000 or so distinct CDR3 sequences, approximately 7.5% seen once. Time point in this sample: pre-sensitization, week 0. Regarding treatment: therapeutic diphenylcyclopropenone sensitization with weekly scalp DPC. This specimen consisted of whole blood, obtained in connection with sensitization to the hapten diphenylcyclopropenone (DPC). The receptors shown here come from a man aged 18-30 years with alopecia areata. Some clones in this sample may be carry-over from other donors' samples.

The table lists this clonotype with a few counts. The V gene is TRBV27, the J gene TRBJ2-3; D not resolved. Looked up from germline, CDR1 is MNHEY and CDR2 is SMNVEV (reference sequence). The length of the CDR3 is 13 residues. Trimming cost V 8 bases and J 2 bases, with 11 bases left between them. CDR3 amino acids: CASGPAITDTQYF. The CDR3 bases are TGTGCCAGCGGGCCAGCCATCACAGATACGCAGTATTTT.

This clonotype was seen a few times. The J gene is TRBJ1-1, the V gene TRBV18; D unresolved. The length of the CDR3 is 14 residues. CDR1 is KGHSH, CDR2 LQKENI, per germline. Trimming removed 2 bases from V and 0 bases from J, with 7 bases in between. Here the CDR3 DNA reads TGTGCCAGCTCACCAAGCGTCATGAACACTGAAGCTTTCTTT. It encodes CASSPSVMNTEAFF.

The chain combines TRBV12-3 or TRBV12-4 with TRBJ2-4, with 7 bases aligning to TRBD1. V was clipped by 5 bases and J by 0 bases; unmatched bases: 7. CDR3 length: 16 residues. CDR3 sequence reads: CASSTAGTEAKNIQYF. CDR3 in DNA: TGTGCCAGCAGTACAGCCGGGACAGAAGCCAAAAACATTCAGTACTTC.

The sample holds a few counts of this clonotype. V and J are TRBV20-1 and TRBJ2-3; D call uncertain. V lost 5 bases and J 2 bases, leaving 11 bases between the germline ends. The germline V gene encodes CDR1 DFQATT and CDR2 SNEGSKA (reference sequence). The CDR3 runs 13 residues. CDR3 DNA: TGCAGTGCTTCTAATGATTACACAGATACGCAGTATTTT. Translated: CSASNDYTDTQYF.

This sequence joins TRBV4-3 and TRBJ2-3; 7 positions match TRBD1. V lost 1 base and J lost 2; bases outside the gene matches: 6. Germline V gene data show CDR1 as LGHNA and CDR2 as YSLEER. The CDR3 runs to 16 residues. In DNA, the CDR3 is TGCGCCAGCAGCCAAGCAAAGGGGGCGATCACAGATACGCAGTATTTT. This encodes CASSQAKGAITDTQYF.

This clonotype came up many times. The V and J genes are TRBV12-3 or TRBV12-4 and TRBJ2-5; 7 bases match TRBD1. The junction had 3 bases not matched to a gene; V was cut back by 6 bases and J by 2 bases. The CDR3 length is 13 residues. The CDR3 coding sequence is TGTGCCAGCAGCGGACAGGTACAAGAGACCCAGTACTTC. Its protein is CASSGQVQETQYF.

The chain uses TRBV6-2 or TRBV6-3 and TRBJ2-2; 8 bases line up with TRBD2. The germline CDR1 and CDR2 sequences are MNHEY and SVGEGT. Losses at the gene ends were 5 bases for V and 2 bases for J; bases not matched to a gene: 4. This CDR3 contains 15 residues. CDR3 loop: CASSPLAVNTGELFF. CDR3 DNA sequence: TGTGCCAGCAGTCCACTAGCGGTTAACACCGGGGAGCTGTTTTTT.

J is TRBJ2-1 and V is TRBV12-3 or TRBV12-4; D may be TRBD1 (7 bases). Deletions cut 4 bases from V and 7 bases from J, with 14 bases between. This CDR3 is built from 14 residues. For the CDR3, the DNA is TGTGCCAGCAGTTCGGCGGGACAGATGAATGAGCAGTTCTTC. Protein sequence: CASSSAGQMNEQFF.

The rearrangement uses TRBV12-3 or TRBV12-4 and TRBJ1-5; 8 bases line up with TRBD1. J was trimmed by 6 bases and V by 2 bases; bases with no gene match: 6. CDR3 length: 15 residues. In nucleotides, the CDR3 is TGTGCCAGCAGTTTAAAGCCAGGGGGCGGTCAGCCCCAGCATTTT. This codes for CASSLKPGGGQPQHF.

The V call is TRBV3-1, the J call TRBJ2-3; TRBD2 aligns across 8 bases. The CDR3 length is 16 residues. Germline CDR1 reads LGHDT; CDR2 reads YNNKEL (reference sequence). The J segment lost 1 base and the V segment lost 0 bases, leaving 3 bases of the junction unmatched. As DNA, the CDR3 is TGTGCCAGCAGCCAAGAGTGGCGGGGGGGCACAGATACGCAGTATTTT. This encodes CASSQEWRGGTDTQYF.

The CDR3 protein is CASSLGGVGDTEAFF. DNA for the CDR3: TGCGCCAGCAGCTTGGGTGGGGTAGGGGACACTGAAGCTTTCTTT. V gene TRBV5-1 combines with J gene TRBJ1-1, with D perhaps TRBD1 (5 bases). The CDR3 totals 15 residues. In germline, CDR1 is SGHRS, CDR2 YFSETQ. Trimming took 0 bases from V and 3 from J, leaving 12 bases between them.

This chain connects TRBV7-8 to TRBJ1-2, with a tentative D call TRBD1 (6 bases). V lost 5 bases and J 7 bases, leaving 23 bases between the germline ends. The germline CDR1 and CDR2 sequences are SGHVS and FQNEAQ. CDR3 size: 16 residues. This CDR3 is CASSQPDSLNNGGYTF. DNA for the CDR3: TGTGCCAGCAGCCAACCGGACAGCCTAAATAACGGTGGCTACACCTTC.

A few counts support this clonotype. The gene calls are TRBV6-2 or TRBV6-3 and TRBJ2-2; 9 nucleotides line up with TRBD1. The germline CDR1 and CDR2 sequences are MNHEY and SVGEGT. The CDR3 is made up of 17 amino acids. Unmatched junction bases numbered 12, after V lost 6 bases and J lost 4 bases. CDR3: CASRTTGGLSSTGELFF. The CDR3 bases are TGTGCCAGCAGGACAACAGGGGGCCTTTCTAGCACCGGGGAGCTGTTTTTT.

V gene TRBV7-2 combines with J gene TRBJ1-3; no reliable D call. Trimming removed 5 bases from V and 0 bases from J, with 11 bases in between. The CDR3 covers 15 residues. From germline, CDR1 is SGHTA and CDR2 FQGNSA. The CDR3 loop is CASSPQPDSGNTIYF. CDR3 DNA sequence: TGTGCCAGCAGCCCTCAGCCCGACTCTGGAAACACCATATATTTT.

The genes are TRBV10-1 and TRBJ2-2, with D perhaps TRBD2 (5 bases). The CDR3 is 14 residues long. In germline, CDR1 is WNHNN, CDR2 SYGVQD (reference sequence). V was clipped by 2 bases and J by 5 bases, with 9 bases between them. The CDR3 nucleotides read TGCGCCAGCAGTGAGCCCGACTATACCGGGGAGCTGTTTTTT. Its translation is CASSEPDYTGELFF.

This clonotype was observed many times. The chain carries TRBV5-1 and TRBJ2-7, with 7 bases fitting TRBD1. V lost 0 bases, J lost 2 bases, and 8 bases stayed unmatched. The germline V gene encodes CDR1 SGHRS and CDR2 YFSETQ. The CDR3 length is 16 residues. As DNA, the CDR3 is TGCGCCAGCAGCTTGGAACGAGACAGGGTCACCTACGAGCAGTACTTC. It is translated as CASSLERDRVTYEQYF.

V usage is TRBV6-2 or TRBV6-3 and J usage is TRBJ1-6, with D tentatively TRBD1 (6 bases). V shed 7 bases and J shed 14 bases, with 15 bases lying between them. The CDR3 sequence is 12 residues long. Germline V lookup: CDR1 MNHEY, CDR2 SVGEGT. The CDR3 sequence is CASNEQGLALHF. The CDR3, as DNA: TGTGCCAGCAATGAACAGGGTCTGGCCCTCCACTTT.

The chain is built from TRBV5-1 and TRBJ1-6; D gene uncertain. Per the germline V gene, CDR1 is SGHRS and CDR2 is YFSETQ. This CDR3 comprises 16 residues. V lost 9 bases, J lost 0 bases, and 16 bases lay in between. In DNA, the CDR3 is TGCGCCATCCTCTCCGTACCGAGCTCCTATAATTCACCCCTCCACTTT. Translating it yields CAILSVPSSYNSPLHF.